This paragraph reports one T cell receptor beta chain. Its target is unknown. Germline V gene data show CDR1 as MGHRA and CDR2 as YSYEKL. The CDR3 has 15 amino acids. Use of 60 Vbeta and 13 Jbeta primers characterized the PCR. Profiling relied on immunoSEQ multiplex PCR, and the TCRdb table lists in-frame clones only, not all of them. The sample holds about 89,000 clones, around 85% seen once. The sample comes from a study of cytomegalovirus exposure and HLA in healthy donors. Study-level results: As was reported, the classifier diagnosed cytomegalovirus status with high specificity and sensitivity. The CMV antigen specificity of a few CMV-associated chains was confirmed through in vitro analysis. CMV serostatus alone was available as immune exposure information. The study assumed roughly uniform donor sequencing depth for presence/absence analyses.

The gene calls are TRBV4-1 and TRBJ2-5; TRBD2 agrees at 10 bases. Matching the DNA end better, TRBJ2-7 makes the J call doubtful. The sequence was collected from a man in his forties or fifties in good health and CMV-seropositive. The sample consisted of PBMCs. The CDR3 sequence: CASSQGLAGSYEQYF. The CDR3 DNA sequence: TGCGCCAGCAGCCAAGGACTAGCGGGCTCCTACGAGCAGTACTTC.